A single sample gave rise to the 9 T cell receptor beta chains below, sequenced in a study of shared T cell receptors in the human thymus. This table comes from immunoSEQ multiplex PCR, and its TCRdb copy is limited to in-frame clones, with some not included. The table records hundreds of thousands of clones, about 87% of them present only once. These data also featured in a second study, about human thymus T cells.

Sample: thymocytes. These receptors originate from a boy younger than two with a congenital heart defect.

J is TRBJ1-1 and V is TRBV2; D may be TRBD1 (5 bases). In germline, CDR1 is SNHLY, CDR2 FYNNEI. The CDR3 loop spans 10 amino acids. Trimming stripped 10 bases from V and 12 bases from J, with 15 bases between. The CDR3 nucleotides read TGTGCCACCAGGGTGATCGACTCTTTCTTT. Encoded protein: CATRVIDSFF.

This clone has just a few counts. This sequence joins TRBV9 and TRBJ2-7, with D maybe TRBD1 (6 bases). Germline CDR1 is SGDLS and CDR2 is YYNGEE. The V and J ends lost 0 bases and 5 bases respectively, with 21 bases between them. The CDR3 spans 17 residues. CDR3: CASSVDVTGHLRNEQYF. CDR3 nucleotides: TGTGCCAGCAGCGTAGATGTGACAGGACACCTTCGGAACGAGCAGTACTTC.

This rearrangement joins TRBV7-2 to TRBJ2-2, with D tentatively TRBD1 (5 bases). The CDR3 has 17 residues. The germline CDR1 and CDR2 sequences are SGHTA and FQGNSA. V gave up 1 base and J gave up 7 bases, with 19 bases separating them. Here the CDR3 DNA reads TGTGCCAGCAGCTTAGGATGGACGAAGGGGTATGGCGGGGAGCTGTTTTTT. Translation: CASSLGWTKGYGGELFF.

V and J are TRBV5-6 and TRBJ2-3; D is possibly TRBD2 (6 bases). CDR1 is SGHDT, CDR2 YYEEEE, per germline. Between the trimmed V and J ends, which lost 3 bases and 6 bases, there was a span of 17 bases. The CDR3 is made up of 15 amino acids. The CDR3 spells CASSSPGLLEDTQYF. CDR3 bases: TGTGCCAGCAGCTCCCCGGGACTCCTAGAGGATACGCAGTATTTT.

The V gene is TRBV6-5, the J gene TRBJ1-3; TRBD1 matches 7 bases. Germline V gives CDR1 MNHEY, CDR2 SVGAGI. The CDR3 length is 14 residues. The ends lost 4 bases at V and 8 bases at J; junction bases unmatched: 8. CDR3 region: CASSSGDSRHTIYF. The CDR3 DNA reads TGTGCCAGCAGTTCCGGGGACAGTCGGCACACCATATATTTT.

As for this clone: Its ends do not fully match the called genes, so a read error is possible. The chain employs TRBV5-1 and TRBJ2-7, with 9 bases lining up with TRBD1. The CDR3 spans 19 residues. The V gene's germline CDR1 is SGHRS and CDR2 YFSETQ. CDR3 loop: CASSPTGTGPLGVSHEQYF. DNA for the CDR3: TGCGCCAGCAGCCCCACCGGGACAGGGCCACTCGGAGTCTCCCACGAGCAGTACTTC.

This chain uses TRBV9 with TRBJ2-1; D is possibly TRBD1 (6 bases). This CDR3 has 13 amino acids. The V gene's germline CDR1 is SGDLS and CDR2 YYNGEE. Trimming removed 4 bases from V and 6 bases from J, with 11 bases in between. The CDR3 reads CASSRTGFNEQFF. The CDR3 nucleotides are TGTGCCAGCAGCCGAACAGGGTTCAATGAGCAGTTCTTC.

In nucleotides, the CDR3 is TGTGCCAGCAGTGCTAGCGGGAGGGCCAGTATAATCTACAATGAGCAGTTCTTC. Protein sequence: CASSASGRASIIYNEQFF. The chain recombines TRBV2 with TRBJ2-1, with 12 bases that match TRBD2. V lost 4 bases to trimming and J lost 3 bases; unmatched junction nucleotides: 10. Germline V lookup: CDR1 SNHLY, CDR2 FYNNEI. The CDR3 is made up of 18 amino acids.

The chain carries TRBV15 and TRBJ1-2; 12 nucleotides match TRBD1. The CDR3 has 20 amino acids. The V and J ends lost 2 bases and 1 base, in that order; junction bases with no gene match: 14. Germline assignment: CDR1 LNHNV and CDR2 YYDKDF (reference sequence). The CDR3 DNA sequence: TGTGCCACCAGCAGACTCGCACTACCGGGACAGGGGGCTTTTAACTATGGCTACACCTTC. Its protein is CATSRLALPGQGAFNYGYTF.